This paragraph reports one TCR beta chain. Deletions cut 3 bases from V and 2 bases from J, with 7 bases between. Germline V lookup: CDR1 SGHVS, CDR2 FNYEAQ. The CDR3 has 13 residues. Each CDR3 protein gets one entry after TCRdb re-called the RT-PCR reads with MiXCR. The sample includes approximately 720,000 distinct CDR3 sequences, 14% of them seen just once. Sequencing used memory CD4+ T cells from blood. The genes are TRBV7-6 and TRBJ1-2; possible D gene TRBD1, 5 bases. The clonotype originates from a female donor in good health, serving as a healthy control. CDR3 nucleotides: TGTGCCAGCAGCTTGTGGGGGAACTATGGCTACACCTTC. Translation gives CASSLWGNYGYTF. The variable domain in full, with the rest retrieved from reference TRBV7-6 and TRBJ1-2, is GAGVSQSPRYKVTKRGQDVALRCDPISGHVSLYWYRQALGQGPEFLTYFNYEAQQDKSGLPNDRFSAERPEGSISTLTIQRTEQRDSAMYRCASSLWGNYGYTFGSGTRLTVV.